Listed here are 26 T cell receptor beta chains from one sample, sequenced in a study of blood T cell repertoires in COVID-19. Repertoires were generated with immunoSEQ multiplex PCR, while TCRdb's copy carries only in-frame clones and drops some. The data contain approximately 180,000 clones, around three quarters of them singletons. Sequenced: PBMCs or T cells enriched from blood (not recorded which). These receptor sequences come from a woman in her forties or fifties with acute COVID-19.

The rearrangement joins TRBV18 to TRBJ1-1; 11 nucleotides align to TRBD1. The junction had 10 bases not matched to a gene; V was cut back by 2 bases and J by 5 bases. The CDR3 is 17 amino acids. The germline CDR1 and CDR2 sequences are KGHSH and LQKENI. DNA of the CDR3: TGTGCCAGCTCACCAACTCGGACAGGGGGCGCGTTGACTGAAGCTTTCTTT. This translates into CASSPTRTGGALTEAFF.

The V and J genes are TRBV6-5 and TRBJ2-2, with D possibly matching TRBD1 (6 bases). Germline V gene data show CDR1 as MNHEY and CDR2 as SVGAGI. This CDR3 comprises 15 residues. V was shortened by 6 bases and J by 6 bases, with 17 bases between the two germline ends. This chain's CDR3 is CASSRRQDLAGELFF. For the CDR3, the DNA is TGTGCCAGCAGCCGAAGACAGGACCTTGCCGGGGAGCTGTTTTTT.

The CDR3 reads CASSESGQNNEQFF. CDR3 nucleotide sequence: TGCGCCAGCAGTGAGTCGGGACAGAACAATGAGCAGTTCTTC. This chain joins TRBV10-1 and TRBJ2-1; the match to TRBD1 covers 7 bases. The length of the CDR3 is 14 residues. Germline lookup yields CDR1 WNHNN and CDR2 SYGVQD (reference sequence). V shed 0 bases, J shed 5 bases, and the junction held 1 base outside the gene matches.

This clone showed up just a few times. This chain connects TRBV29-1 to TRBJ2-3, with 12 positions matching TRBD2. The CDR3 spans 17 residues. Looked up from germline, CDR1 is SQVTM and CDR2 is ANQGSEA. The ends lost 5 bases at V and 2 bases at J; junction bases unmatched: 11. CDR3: CSVPTSGGSRYTDTQYF. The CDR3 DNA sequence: TGCAGCGTTCCGACTAGCGGGGGAAGCCGATACACAGATACGCAGTATTTT.

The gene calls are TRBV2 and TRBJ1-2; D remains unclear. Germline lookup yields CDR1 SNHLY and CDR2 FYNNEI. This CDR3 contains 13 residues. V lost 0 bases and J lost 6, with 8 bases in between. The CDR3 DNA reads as TGTGCCAGCAGTGAAGCGGCAGGCGATGGCTACACCTTC. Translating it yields CASSEAAGDGYTF.

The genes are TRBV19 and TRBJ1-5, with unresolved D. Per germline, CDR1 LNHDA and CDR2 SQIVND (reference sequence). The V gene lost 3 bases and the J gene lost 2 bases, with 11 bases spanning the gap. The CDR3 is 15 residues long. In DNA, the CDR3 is TGTGCCAGTAGTATGCTGGCAGTGGGCAATCAGCCCCAGCATTTT. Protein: CASSMLAVGNQPQHF.

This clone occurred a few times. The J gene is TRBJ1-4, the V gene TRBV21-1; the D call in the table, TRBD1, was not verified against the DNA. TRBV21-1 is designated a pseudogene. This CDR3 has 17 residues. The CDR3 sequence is CASSKAVGQATNEKLFF. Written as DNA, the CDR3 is TGTGCCAGCAGCAAAGCGGTCGGACAGGCAACTAATGAAAAACTGTTTTTT.

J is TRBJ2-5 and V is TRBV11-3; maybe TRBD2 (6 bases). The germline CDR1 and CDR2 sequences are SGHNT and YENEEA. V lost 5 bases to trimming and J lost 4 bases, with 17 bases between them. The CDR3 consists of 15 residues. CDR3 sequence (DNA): TGTGCCAGCAGCCCTAACCGGACTACATCAGAGACCCAGTACTTC. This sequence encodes CASSPNRTTSETQYF. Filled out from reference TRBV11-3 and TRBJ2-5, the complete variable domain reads EAGVVQSPRYKIIEKKQPVAFWCNPISGHNTLYWYLQNLGQGPELLIRYENEEAVDDSQLPKDRFSAERLKGVDSTLKIQPAELGDSAVYLCASSPNRTTSETQYFGPGTRLLVL.

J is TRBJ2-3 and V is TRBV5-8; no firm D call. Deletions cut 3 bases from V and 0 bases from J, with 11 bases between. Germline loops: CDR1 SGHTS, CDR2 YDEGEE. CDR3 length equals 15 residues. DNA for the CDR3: TGTGCCAGCAGCTATCAGACATCTAGCACAGATACGCAGTATTTT. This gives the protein CASSYQTSSTDTQYF. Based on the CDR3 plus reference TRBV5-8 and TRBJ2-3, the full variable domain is EAGVTQSPTHLIKTRGQQATLRCSPISGHTSVYWYQQALGLGLQFLLWYDEGEERNRGNFPPRFSGRQFPNYSSELNVNALELEDSALYLCASSYQTSSTDTQYFGPGTRLTVL.

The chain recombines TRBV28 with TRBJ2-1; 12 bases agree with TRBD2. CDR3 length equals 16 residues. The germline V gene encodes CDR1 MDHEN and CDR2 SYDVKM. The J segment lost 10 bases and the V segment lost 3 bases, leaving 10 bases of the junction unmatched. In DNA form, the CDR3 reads TGTGCCAGCAGTTTTGGCCTAGCGGGGGGGTCCTGGGAGCAGTTCTTC. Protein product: CASSFGLAGGSWEQFF.

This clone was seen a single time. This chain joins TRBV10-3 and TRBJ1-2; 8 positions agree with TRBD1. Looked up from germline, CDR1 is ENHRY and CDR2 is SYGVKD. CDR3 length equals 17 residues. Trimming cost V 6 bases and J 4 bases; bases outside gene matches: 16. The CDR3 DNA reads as TGTGCCATCAGGGGGCCAAGTACAGGGGGACTTATCTATGGCTACACCTTC. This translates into CAIRGPSTGGLIYGYTF.

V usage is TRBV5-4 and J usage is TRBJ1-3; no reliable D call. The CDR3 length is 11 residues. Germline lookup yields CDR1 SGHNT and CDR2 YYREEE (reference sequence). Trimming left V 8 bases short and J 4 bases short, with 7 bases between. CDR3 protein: CASLEGNTIYF. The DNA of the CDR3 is TGTGCCAGTTTAGAAGGAAACACCATATATTTT.

This CDR3 is CASSRTGGLTNEKLFF. CDR3 sequence (DNA): TGTGCCAGTAGTAGGACGGGGGGGCTAACTAATGAAAAACTGTTTTTT. The chain joins TRBV19 to TRBJ1-4; a possible D gene is TRBD1 (6 bases). This CDR3 has 16 residues. The germline V gene encodes CDR1 LNHDA and CDR2 SQIVND (reference sequence). V was trimmed by 4 bases and J by 1 base, leaving 13 bases between them.

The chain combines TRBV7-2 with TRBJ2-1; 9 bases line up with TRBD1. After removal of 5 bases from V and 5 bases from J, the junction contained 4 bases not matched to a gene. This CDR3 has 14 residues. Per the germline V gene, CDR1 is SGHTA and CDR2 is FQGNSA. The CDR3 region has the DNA TGTGCCAGCAGCACTAGGACAGGGGACAATGAGCAGTTCTTC. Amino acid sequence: CASSTRTGDNEQFF. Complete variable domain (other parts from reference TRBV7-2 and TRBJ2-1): GAGVSQSPSNKVTEKGKDVELRCDPISGHTALYWYRQSLGQGLEFLIYFQGNSAPDKSGLPSDRFSAERTGGSVSTLTIQRTQQEDSAVYLCASSTRTGDNEQFFGPGTRLTVL.

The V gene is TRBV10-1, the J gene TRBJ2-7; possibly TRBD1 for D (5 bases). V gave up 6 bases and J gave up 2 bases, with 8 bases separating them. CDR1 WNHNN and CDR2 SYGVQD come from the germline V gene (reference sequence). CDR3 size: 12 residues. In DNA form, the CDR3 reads TGCGCCAGCAGCAGGGCCCCCTACGAGCAGTACGTC. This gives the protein CASSRAPYEQYV.

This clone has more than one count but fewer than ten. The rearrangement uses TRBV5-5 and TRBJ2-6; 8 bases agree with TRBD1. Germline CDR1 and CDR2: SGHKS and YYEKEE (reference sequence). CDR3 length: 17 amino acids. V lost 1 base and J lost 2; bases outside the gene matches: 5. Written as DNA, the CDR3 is TGTGCCAGCAGCTTGAGGGTACAGGGGGCTGGGGCCAACGTCCTGACTTTC. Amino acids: CASSLRVQGAGANVLTF.

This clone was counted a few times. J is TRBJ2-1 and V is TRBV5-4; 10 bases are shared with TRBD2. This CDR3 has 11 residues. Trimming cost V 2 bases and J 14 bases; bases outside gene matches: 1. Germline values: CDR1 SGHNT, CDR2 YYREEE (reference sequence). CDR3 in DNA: TGTGCCAGCAGCTTAGGGACTAGCGAGTTCTTC. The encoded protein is CASSLGTSEFF.

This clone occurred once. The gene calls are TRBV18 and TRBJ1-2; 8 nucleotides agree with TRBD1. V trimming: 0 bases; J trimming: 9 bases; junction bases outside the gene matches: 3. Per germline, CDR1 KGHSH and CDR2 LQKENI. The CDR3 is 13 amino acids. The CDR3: CASSPPDRARYTF. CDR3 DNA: TGTGCCAGCTCACCACCGGACAGGGCTCGCTACACCTTC.

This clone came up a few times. The CDR3 region is CASSRGLTNEKLFF. CDR3 sequence (DNA): TGTGCCAGCAGCAGGGGGCTGACTAATGAAAAACTGTTTTTT. The chain links TRBV2 to TRBJ1-4, with 8 positions matching TRBD1. The CDR3 length is 14 residues. Germline CDR1 and CDR2: SNHLY and FYNNEI. V shed 6 bases and J 2 bases; nucleotides not matched to a gene: 2.

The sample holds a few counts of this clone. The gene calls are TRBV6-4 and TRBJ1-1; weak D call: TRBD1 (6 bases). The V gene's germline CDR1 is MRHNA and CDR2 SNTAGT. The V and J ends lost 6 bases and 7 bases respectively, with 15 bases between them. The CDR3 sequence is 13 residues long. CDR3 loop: CASRGPGVNEAFF. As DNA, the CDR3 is TGTGCCAGCAGGGGACCAGGGGTGAATGAAGCTTTCTTT.

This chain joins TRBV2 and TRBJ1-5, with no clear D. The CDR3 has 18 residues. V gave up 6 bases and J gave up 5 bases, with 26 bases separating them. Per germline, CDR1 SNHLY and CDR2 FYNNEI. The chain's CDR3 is CASSESEPYAGSDQPQHF. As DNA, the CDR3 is TGTGCCAGCAGCGAATCAGAGCCGTATGCGGGCTCCGATCAGCCCCAGCATTTT.

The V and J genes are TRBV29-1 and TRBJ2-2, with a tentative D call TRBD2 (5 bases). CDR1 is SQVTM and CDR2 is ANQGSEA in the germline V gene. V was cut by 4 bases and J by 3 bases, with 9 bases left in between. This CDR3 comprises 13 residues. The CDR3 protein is CSVAKEDTGELFF. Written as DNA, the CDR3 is TGCAGCGTTGCGAAGGAGGACACCGGGGAGCTGTTTTTT.

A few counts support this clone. In DNA, the CDR3 is TGTGCCAGCAGCTTGGCCGGGGACAGGGGGGACGGCTACACCTTC. Protein: CASSLAGDRGDGYTF. V gene TRBV5-6 combines with J gene TRBJ1-2; 11 bases are shared with TRBD1. The CDR3 spans 15 residues. Germline lookup yields CDR1 SGHDT and CDR2 YYEEEE. With V trimmed by 0 bases and J by 8 bases, 6 bases remained unmatched.

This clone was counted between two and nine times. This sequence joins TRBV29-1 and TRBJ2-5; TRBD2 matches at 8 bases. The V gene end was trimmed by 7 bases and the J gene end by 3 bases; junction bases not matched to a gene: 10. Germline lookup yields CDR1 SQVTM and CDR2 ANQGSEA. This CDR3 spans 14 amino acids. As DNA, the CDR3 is TGCAGCGCCGGACGGGGTAGCGGGGAAGAGACCCAGTACTTC. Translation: CSAGRGSGEETQYF.

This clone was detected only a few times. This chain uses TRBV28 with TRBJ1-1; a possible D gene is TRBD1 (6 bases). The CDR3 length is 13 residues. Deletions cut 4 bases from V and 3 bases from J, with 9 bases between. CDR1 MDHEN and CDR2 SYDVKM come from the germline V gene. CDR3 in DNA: TGTGCCAGCAGTTCCGGGGGGCACACTGAAGCTTTCTTT. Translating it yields CASSSGGHTEAFF.

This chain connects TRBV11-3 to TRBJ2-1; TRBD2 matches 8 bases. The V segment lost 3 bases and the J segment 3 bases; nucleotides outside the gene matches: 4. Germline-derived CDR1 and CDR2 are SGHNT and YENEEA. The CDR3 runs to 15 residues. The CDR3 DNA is TGTGCCAGCAGCTTCGGGGGGGCCGGCTACAATGAGCAGTTCTTC. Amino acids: CASSFGGAGYNEQFF.